These T cell receptor beta chains were read from a single sample in a study of CD8 T cells in ankylosing spondylitis. In TCRdb, the 5' RACE reads were re-called with MiXCR into one record per CDR3 protein. The table records 150,000 to 200,000 distinct CDR3 sequences, 9.5% to 13% of them present only once. Input material: blood, either unsorted or a sorted T cell fraction (not recorded which). Receptor source: a male donor with ankylosing spondylitis or in good health (not recorded which). CDR3s include the opening cysteine and the closing phenylalanine or tryptophan. Part of the rows lack a size; the others show once, few, many or a class for expanded clones.

TRBJ2-3 | few | TRBV7-9 | CASSLGGRGTDTQYF
TRBJ2-3 | many | TRBV5-4 | CASSLARGTDTQYF
TRBJ2-1 | many | TRBV7-7 | CASSSTNRDRDEQFF
TRBJ2-3 | few | TRBV20-1 | CSAASSGPTDTQYF
TRBJ2-3 | few | TRBV24-1 | CATSDLSGQGSSTDTQYF
TRBJ1-4 | few | TRBV11-2 | CASSLDRAYEKLFF
TRBJ2-7 | . | TRBV5-6 | CASSTGTLSYEQYF
TRBJ2-3 | many | TRBV3-1 | CASSLRVQPTDTQYF
TRBJ1-1 | many | TRBV29-1 | CSVRQGMGNTEAFF
TRBJ2-5 | many | TRBV9 | CASSESSGRETQYF